This T cell receptor (beta chain) was sequenced for a study of T cell responses to AZD1222 COVID-19 vaccine. Study-level background: Second-dose intervals of approximately 4 or approximately 12 weeks were pooled. The study's findings and limits: Spike was spanned by vaccine-associated CD4 TCRs, with dominance at 160-218 and 743-854. White British donors predominated, females outnumbered males, and clonal diversity was possibly underestimated. Vaccination with two AZD1222 doses was followed by a rise in Spike-specific TCR breadth and depth.

CDR1 and CDR2 (germline): KGHSH, LQKENI. V was clipped by 6 bases and J by 2 bases, with 13 bases between them. The CDR3 runs 14 residues. Sequencing was performed with immunoSEQ multiplex PCR; in TCRdb, only in-frame clones are kept and a portion is missing. This sample carries 80,000 to 95,000 clones, 85% to 90% of them seen once, and the ten largest clones take more than 5%. Notes on this clone: Its matching antigen is unknown. The same CDR3 also results from other DNA sequences found in this sample.

The sequencing here drew on peripheral blood, taken on day 0 of AZD1222 vaccination. This chain links TRBV18 with TRBJ1-1; D is perhaps TRBD1 (6 bases). This receptor was identified in an adult in good health. This CDR3 reads CASSLTGPNTEAFF. Here the CDR3 DNA reads TGTGCCAGCTCGCTCACAGGGCCTAACACTGAAGCTTTCTTT.